This T cell receptor beta chain came from a study of molecular identifiers for immune sequencing clone quantification. This clonotype has more than one count but fewer than ten. TCRdb ran MiXCR on the PCR reads and lists one entry per CDR3 protein. There are approximately 500,000 distinct CDR3 sequences in the sample; about 25% occur only once, and just over 0.75% lies in the top ten. This CDR3 region has 15 residues. Trimming cost V 2 bases and J 7 bases, with 12 bases left between them. CDR1 is MNHEY, CDR2 SMNVEV, per germline (reference sequence). The TCR sequence derives from a human donor in good health. Some libraries in this study had Jurkat cell RNA spiked in. Sequencing used naive CD8+ T cells from blood, with Jurkat cell RNA spiked in. Subset specified: FACS-sorted CD8+CD4-CCR7+CD45RA+ naive T cells. J is TRBJ1-6 and V is TRBV27; possibly TRBD1 for D (6 bases). The CDR3: CASSLTGGINSPLHF. The CDR3 nucleotides read TGTGCCAGCAGTTTAACTGGGGGCATAAATTCACCCCTCCACTTT.